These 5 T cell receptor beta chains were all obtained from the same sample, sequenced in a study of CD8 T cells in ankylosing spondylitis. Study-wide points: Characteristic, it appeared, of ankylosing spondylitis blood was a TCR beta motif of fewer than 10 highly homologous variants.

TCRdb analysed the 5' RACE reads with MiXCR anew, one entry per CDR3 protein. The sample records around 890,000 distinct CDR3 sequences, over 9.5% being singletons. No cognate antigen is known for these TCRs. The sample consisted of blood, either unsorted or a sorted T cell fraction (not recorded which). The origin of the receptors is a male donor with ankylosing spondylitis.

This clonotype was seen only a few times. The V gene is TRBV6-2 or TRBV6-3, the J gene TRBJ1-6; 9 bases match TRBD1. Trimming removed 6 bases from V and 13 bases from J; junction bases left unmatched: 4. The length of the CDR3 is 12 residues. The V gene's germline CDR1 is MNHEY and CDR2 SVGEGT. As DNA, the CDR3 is TGTGCCAGCAGGCCGACAGGGGGGCCCCTCCACTTT. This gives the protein CASRPTGGPLHF.

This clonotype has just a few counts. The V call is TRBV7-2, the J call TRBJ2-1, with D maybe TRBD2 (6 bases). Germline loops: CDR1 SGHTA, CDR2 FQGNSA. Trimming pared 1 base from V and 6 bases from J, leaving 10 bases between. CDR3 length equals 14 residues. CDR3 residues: CASSLVVAANEQFF. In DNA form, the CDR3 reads TGTGCCAGCAGCTTAGTGGTAGCGGCCAATGAGCAGTTCTTC.

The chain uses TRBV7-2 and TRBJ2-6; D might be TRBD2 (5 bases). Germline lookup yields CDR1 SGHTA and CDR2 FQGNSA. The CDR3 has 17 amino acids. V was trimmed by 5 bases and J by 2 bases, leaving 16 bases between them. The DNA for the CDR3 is TGTGCCAGCAGCCTCCTACCCCGGGGAGCTGGGGCCAACGTCCTGACTTTC. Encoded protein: CASSLLPRGAGANVLTF.

The chain's CDR3 is CASSEPGDPANYGYNTF. The CDR3 region has the DNA TGTGCCAGCAGCGAACCGGGAGATCCTGCTAACTATGGCTACAACACCTTC. V and J are TRBV6-1 and TRBJ1-2; D unresolved. CDR1 is MNHNS, CDR2 SASEGT, per germline. V was cut by 6 bases and J by 12 bases, with 32 bases left in between. The CDR3 consists of 17 residues.

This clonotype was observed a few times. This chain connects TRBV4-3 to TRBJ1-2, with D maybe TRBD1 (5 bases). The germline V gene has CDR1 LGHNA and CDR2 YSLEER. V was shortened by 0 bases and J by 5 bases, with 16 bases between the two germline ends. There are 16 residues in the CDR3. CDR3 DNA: TGCGCCAGCAGCCAAGAGGGATTGAGGGACCTATATGGCTACACCTTC. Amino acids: CASSQEGLRDLYGYTF.